Given below is one T cell receptor (beta chain) in context. Amplified material comprised TCR beta CDR3 regions derived from RNA transcripts. In the first round, RT-PCR was carried out with HTBI primers, and a multiplex PCR formed the second round. Using its own MiXCR run on the multiplex PCR reads, TCRdb lists one record per CDR3 protein. This table holds 500,000 to 700,000 distinct CDR3 sequences, over 20% found once. The sample is drawn from a study of Graves' ophthalmopathy and Graves' hyperthyroidism. The PBMCs used were ones drawn from approximately 9.9 ml of fresh peripheral blood. This receptor was obtained from a woman between 18 and 30 years old with stable Graves' hyperthyroidism. Some clones in this sample may be carry-over from other donors' samples. The sample comprised peripheral blood.

CDR3 sequence reads: CASSHGGNRGRWQPQHF. CDR3 nucleotides: TGTGCCAGCAGCCACGGAGGTAACAGGGGTCGGTGGCAGCCCCAGCATTTT. The chain couples TRBV6-4 to TRBJ1-5; 7 nucleotides align to TRBD1. Germline CDR1 is MRHNA and CDR2 is SNTAGT. The CDR3 totals 17 residues. The V gene end was trimmed by 6 bases and the J gene end by 7 bases; junction bases not matched to a gene: 18.